This T cell receptor beta chain was identified in a study of OX40 agonist ivuxolimab in advanced cancers. Regarding the study as a whole: On average, a greater number of expanded clones characterised CD8+ T cells relative to CD4+.

CDR1 and CDR2 (germline): SGHRS, YFSETQ. The CDR3 contains 17 residues. Losses at the gene ends were 0 bases for V and 1 base for J; bases not matched to a gene: 6. TCRdb's table, derived via immunoSEQ multiplex PCR, lists solely in-frame clones and lacks some. The sample records 7,500 to 8,500 clones, 75% to 85% being singletons. Worth noting for this clone: Antigen: not known.

This chain uses TRBV5-1 with TRBJ2-1, with TRBD2 identical over 8 bases. The sequence was collected from an adult with an advanced solid tumor such as melanoma, head and neck, liver or kidney cancer. Sequenced here: CD4+ or CD8+ T cells sorted from blood, sampled in a trial of the OX40 agonist ivuxolimab. The chain's CDR3 is CASSLAGGVYSYNEQFF. The DNA of the CDR3 is TGCGCCAGCAGCTTGGCCGGGGGGGTGTATTCCTACAATGAGCAGTTCTTC.